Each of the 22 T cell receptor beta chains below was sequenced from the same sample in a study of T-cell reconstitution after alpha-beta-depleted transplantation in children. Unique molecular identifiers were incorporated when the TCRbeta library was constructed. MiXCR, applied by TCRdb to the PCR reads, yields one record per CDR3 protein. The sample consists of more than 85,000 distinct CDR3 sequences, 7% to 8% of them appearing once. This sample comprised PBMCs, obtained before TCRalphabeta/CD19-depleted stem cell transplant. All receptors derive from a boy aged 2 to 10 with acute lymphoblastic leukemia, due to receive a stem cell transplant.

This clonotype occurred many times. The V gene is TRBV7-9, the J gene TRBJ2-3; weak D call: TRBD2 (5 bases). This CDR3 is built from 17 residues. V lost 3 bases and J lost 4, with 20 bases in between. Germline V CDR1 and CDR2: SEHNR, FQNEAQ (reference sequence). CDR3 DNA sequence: TGTGCCAGCAGCTTGTCGGAGGCCGAGGGATGGGCAGATACGCAGTATTTT. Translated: CASSLSEAEGWADTQYF. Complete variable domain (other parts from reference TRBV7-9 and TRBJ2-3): DTGVSQNPRHKITKRGQNVTFRCDPISEHNRLYWYRQTLGQGPEFLTYFQNEAQLEKSRLLSDRFSAERPKGSFSTLEIQRTEQGDSAMYLCASSLSEAEGWADTQYFGPGTRLTVL.

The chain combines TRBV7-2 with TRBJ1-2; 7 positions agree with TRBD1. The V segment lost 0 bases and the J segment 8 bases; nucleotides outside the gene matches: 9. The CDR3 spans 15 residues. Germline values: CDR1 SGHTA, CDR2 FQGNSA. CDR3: CASSLAPGRGRGYTF. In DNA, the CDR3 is TGTGCCAGCAGCTTAGCGCCGGGGAGGGGGCGCGGCTACACCTTC.

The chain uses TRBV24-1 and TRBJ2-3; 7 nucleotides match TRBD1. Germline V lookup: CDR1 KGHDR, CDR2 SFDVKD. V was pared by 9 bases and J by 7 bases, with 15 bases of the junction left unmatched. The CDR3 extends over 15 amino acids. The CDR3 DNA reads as TGTGCCACCCAGCACCGGGACAGTCAGCCAAATACGCAGTATTTT. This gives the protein CATQHRDSQPNTQYF.

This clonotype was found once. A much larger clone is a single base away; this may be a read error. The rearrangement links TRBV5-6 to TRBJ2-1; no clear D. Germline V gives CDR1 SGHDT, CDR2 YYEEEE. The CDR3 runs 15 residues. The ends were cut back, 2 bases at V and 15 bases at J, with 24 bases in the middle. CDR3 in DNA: TGTGCCAGCAGCTTTCAGGCAAGCCTGGTACTATTGGGGTTCTTC. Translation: CASSFQASLVLLGFF.

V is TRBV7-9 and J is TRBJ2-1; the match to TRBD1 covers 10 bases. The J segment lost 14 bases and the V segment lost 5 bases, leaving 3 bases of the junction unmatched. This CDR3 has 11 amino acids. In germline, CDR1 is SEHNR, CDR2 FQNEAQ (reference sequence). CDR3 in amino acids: CASSTGTGEFF. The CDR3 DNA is TGTGCCAGCAGCACCGGGACAGGGGAGTTCTTC.

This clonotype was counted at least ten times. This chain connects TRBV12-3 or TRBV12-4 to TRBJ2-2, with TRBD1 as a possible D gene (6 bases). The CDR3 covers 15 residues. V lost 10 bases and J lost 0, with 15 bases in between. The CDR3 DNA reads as TGTGCCACCCCTAAGGGGGTGGCGAACACCGGGGAGCTGTTTTTT. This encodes CATPKGVANTGELFF.

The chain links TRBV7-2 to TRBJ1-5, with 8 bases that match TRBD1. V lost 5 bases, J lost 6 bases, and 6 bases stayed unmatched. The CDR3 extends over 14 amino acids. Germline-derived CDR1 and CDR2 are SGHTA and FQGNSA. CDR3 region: CASSLDRGGQPQHF. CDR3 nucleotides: TGTGCCAGCAGCCTAGACAGGGGCGGTCAGCCCCAGCATTTT.

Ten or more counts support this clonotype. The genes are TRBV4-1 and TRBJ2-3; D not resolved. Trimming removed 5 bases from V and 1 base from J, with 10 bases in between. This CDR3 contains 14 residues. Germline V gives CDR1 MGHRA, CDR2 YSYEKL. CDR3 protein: CASSTFHGTDTQYF. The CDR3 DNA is TGCGCCAGCAGCACCTTTCATGGCACAGATACGCAGTATTTT.

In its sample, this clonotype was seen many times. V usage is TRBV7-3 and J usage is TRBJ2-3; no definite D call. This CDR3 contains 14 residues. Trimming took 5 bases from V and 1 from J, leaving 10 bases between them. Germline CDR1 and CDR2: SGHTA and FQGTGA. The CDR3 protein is CASSPTYGTDTQYF. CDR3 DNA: TGTGCCAGCAGCCCGACCTACGGCACAGATACGCAGTATTTT.

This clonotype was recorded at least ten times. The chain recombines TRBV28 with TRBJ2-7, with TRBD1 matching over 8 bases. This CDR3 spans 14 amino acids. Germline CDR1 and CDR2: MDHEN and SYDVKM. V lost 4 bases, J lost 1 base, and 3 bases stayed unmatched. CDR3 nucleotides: TGTGCCAGCAGTTATGACAGGGGATCCTACGAGCAGTACTTC. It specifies CASSYDRGSYEQYF.

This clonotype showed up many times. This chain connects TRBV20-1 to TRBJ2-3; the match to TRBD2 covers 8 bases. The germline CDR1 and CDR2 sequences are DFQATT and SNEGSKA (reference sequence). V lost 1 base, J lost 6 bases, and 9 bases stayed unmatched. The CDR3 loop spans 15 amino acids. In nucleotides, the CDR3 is TGCAGTGCTAGAGGGGGGCTAGCGGGTGGGGATACGCAGTATTTT. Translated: CSARGGLAGGDTQYF.

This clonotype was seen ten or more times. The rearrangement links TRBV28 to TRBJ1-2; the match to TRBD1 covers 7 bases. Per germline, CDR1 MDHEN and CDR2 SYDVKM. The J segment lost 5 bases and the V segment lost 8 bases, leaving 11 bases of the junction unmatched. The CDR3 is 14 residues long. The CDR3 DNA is TGTGCCAGCTTCCCTGGCCACAGGGGATATGGCTACACCTTC. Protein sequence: CASFPGHRGYGYTF.

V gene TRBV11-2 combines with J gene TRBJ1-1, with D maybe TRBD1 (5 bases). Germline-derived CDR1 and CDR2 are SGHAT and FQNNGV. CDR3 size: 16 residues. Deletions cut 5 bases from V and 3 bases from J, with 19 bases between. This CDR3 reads CASSLSWGVTYTEAFF. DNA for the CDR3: TGTGCCAGCAGCCTCTCCTGGGGGGTCACATACACTGAAGCTTTCTTT.

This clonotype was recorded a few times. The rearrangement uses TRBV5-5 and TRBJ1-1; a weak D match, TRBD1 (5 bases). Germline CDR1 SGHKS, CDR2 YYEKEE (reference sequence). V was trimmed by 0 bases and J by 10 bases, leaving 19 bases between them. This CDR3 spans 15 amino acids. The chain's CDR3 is CASSLVQAGPEGAFF. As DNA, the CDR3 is TGTGCCAGCAGCTTGGTACAGGCCGGACCCGAAGGAGCTTTCTTT.

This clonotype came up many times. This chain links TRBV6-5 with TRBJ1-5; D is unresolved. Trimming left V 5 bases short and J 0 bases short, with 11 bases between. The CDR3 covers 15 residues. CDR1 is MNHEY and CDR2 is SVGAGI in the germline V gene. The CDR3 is CASSTGPLSNQPQHF. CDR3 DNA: TGTGCCAGCAGTACTGGACCTCTTAGCAATCAGCCCCAGCATTTT.

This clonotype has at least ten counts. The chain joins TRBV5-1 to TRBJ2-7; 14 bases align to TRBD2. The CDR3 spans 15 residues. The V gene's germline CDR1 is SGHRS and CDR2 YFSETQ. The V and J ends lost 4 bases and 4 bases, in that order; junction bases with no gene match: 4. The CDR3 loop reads CASSEGLAGVYEQYF. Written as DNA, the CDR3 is TGCGCCAGCAGCGAGGGACTAGCGGGGGTATACGAGCAGTACTTC.

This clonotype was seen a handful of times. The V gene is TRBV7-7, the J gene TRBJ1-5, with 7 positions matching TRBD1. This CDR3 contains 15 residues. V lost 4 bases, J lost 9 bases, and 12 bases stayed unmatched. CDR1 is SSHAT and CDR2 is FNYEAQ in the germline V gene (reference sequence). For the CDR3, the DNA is TGTGCCAGCAGCTCCGCCGACAGGGACTTCATGCCCCAGCATTTT. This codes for CASSSADRDFMPQHF. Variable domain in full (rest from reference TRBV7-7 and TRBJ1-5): GAGVSQSPRYKVTKRGQDVTLRCDPISSHATLYWYQQALGQGPEFLTYFNYEAQPDKSGLPSDRFSAERPEGSISTLTIQRTEQRDSAMYRCASSSADRDFMPQHFGDGTRLSIL.

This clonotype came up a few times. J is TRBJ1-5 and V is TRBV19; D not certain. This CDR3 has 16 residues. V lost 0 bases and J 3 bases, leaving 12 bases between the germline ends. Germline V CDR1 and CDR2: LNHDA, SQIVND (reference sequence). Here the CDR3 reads CASSIDGAHLNQPQHF. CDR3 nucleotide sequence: TGTGCCAGTAGTATAGATGGAGCCCACCTCAATCAGCCCCAGCATTTT.

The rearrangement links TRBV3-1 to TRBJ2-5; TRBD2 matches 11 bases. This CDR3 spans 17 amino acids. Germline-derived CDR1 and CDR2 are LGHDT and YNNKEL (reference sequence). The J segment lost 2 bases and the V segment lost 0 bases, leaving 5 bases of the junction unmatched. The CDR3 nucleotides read TGTGCCAGCAGCCAAGAACGACTAGCGGGGATTCAAGAGACCCAGTACTTC. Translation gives CASSQERLAGIQETQYF.

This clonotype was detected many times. Here the CDR3 reads CASSFVTSGGREQYF. The CDR3 DNA sequence: TGTGCCAGCAGCTTCGTGACTAGCGGGGGGCGCGAGCAGTACTTC. The chain joins TRBV7-2 to TRBJ2-7; 13 bases align to TRBD2. Per the germline V gene, CDR1 is SGHTA and CDR2 is FQGNSA. This CDR3 has 15 residues. V lost 3 bases to trimming and J lost 6 bases; unmatched junction nucleotides: 5. The whole variable domain, filled in from reference TRBV7-2 and TRBJ2-7, reads GAGVSQSPSNKVTEKGKDVELRCDPISGHTALYWYRQSLGQGLEFLIYFQGNSAPDKSGLPSDRFSAERTGGSVSTLTIQRTQQEDSAVYLCASSFVTSGGREQYFGPGTRLTVT.

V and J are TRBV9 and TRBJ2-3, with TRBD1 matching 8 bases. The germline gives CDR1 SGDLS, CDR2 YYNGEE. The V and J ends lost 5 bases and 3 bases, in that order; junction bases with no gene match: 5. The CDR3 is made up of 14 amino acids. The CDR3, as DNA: TGTGCCAGCAGGGGACAGGCCCCAACAGATACGCAGTATTTT. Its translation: CASRGQAPTDTQYF.

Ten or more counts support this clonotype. The CDR3 region has the DNA TGCAGTGCTAGAGACCCCCTAGGTATCTCCTACAATGAGCAGTTCTTC. Translating gives CSARDPLGISYNEQFF. This rearrangement joins TRBV20-1 to TRBJ2-1; no firm D call. This CDR3 is built from 16 residues. In germline, CDR1 is DFQATT, CDR2 SNEGSKA (reference sequence). Trimming left V 0 bases short and J 0 bases short, with 12 bases between.